The clone carrying this T cell receptor (beta chain) was counted a few times. Its target is not known. TCRdb redid the calling of the RT-PCR reads with MiXCR, one entry per CDR3 protein. Here the sample spans around 490,000 distinct CDR3 sequences, about 7.6% being singletons. The data were taken from a study of response to subunit inactivated influenza vaccine. V was pared by 3 bases and J by 4 bases, with 9 bases of the junction left unmatched. This CDR3 comprises 17 residues. Study-wide results and limits: It was suggested by the authors that few new T cells are recruited by each seasonal influenza vaccination.

Specimen: PBMCs from blood, collected around 25 months after vaccination. This chain uses TRBV12-3 or TRBV12-4 with TRBJ2-5, with 12 bases identical to TRBD1. The TCR originated in a man aged 45 to 70 who received an inactivated influenza vaccine. In DNA form, the CDR3 reads TGTGCCAGCAGTTTTGGGGGGGGGACAGGGGGCGGAGAGACCCAGTACTTC. Translation gives CASSFGGGTGGGETQYF.